These T cell receptor beta chains were read from a single sample in a study of control samples from healthy donors and cancer patients. Assay: immunoSEQ multiplex PCR; the TCRdb copy retains only in-frame clones and omits some. This sample has tens of thousands of clones, with approximately 88% found just once. Sample: blood. These receptors all come from a man aged 50 to 60 in good health. The CDR3 runs from the conserved cysteine through the conserved F or W. D genes are given only for firm matches. Size tells how often a clone was seen (once, few, many) or the class of an expanded clone, and some rows leave it out.

>TRBV28|TRBJ1-3|NA|NA
CASTLNGNTIYF
TGTGCCAGCACCCTTAATGGTAACACCATATATTTT
>TRBV27|TRBJ2-3|NA|NA
CASSLLFSSTDTQYF
TGTGCCAGCAGTCTACTCTTTTCTAGCACAGATACGCAGTATTTT
>TRBV7-8|TRBJ1-2|TRBD1|NA
CASSLGTGGLRGYTF
TGTGCCAGCAGCTTGGGGACAGGTGGCCTTCGTGGCTACACCTTC
>TRBV6-1|TRBJ2-1|TRBD1|NA
CASSEFRGTGLSRNEQFF
TGTGCCAGCAGTGAATTTAGGGGGACAGGCTTATCTCGCAATGAGCAGTTCTTC
>TRBV7-8|TRBJ1-4|NA|NA
CASSLVSQSNEKLFF
TGTGCCAGCAGCTTAGTTTCACAGAGTAATGAAAAACTGTTTTTT
>TRBV6-2/TRBV6-3|TRBJ2-1|NA|NA
CASSYGGTYNEQFF
TGTGCCAGCAGTTACGGGGGCACCTACAATGAGCAGTTCTTC
>TRBV9|TRBJ1-6|NA|NA
CASSIQQDSPLHF
TGTGCCAGCAGCATCCAGCAGGATTCACCCCTCCACTTT
>TRBV6-5|TRBJ2-7|TRBD1|NA
CASRPRDRIVTEQYF
TGTGCCAGCAGGCCCAGGGACAGGATAGTCACCGAGCAGTACTTC
>TRBV9|TRBJ2-2|NA|NA
CASSAVTGSGELFF
TGTGCCAGCAGCGCGGTCACAGGGTCCGGAGAGCTGTTTTTT
>TRBV28|TRBJ2-3|NA|NA
CASTTKGSNTQYF
TGTGCCAGCACCACGAAGGGGTCCAATACGCAGTATTTT
>TRBV18|TRBJ1-3|NA|NA
CASSPQGPYSGNTIYF
TGTGCCAGCTCACCGCAGGGCCCCTACTCTGGAAACACCATATATTTT
>TRBV15|TRBJ2-5|TRBD2|NA
CAPGGAGGRQETQYF
TGTGCCCCCGGCGGAGCGGGAGGACGTCAAGAGACCCAGTACTTC
>TRBV18|TRBJ2-3|TRBD2|NA
CASSRRAGGGADTQYF
TGTGCCAGCTCACGAAGAGCGGGAGGAGGGGCAGATACGCAGTATTTT
>TRBV24-1|TRBJ2-5|TRBD1|NA
CATSSGQGPETQYF
TGTGCCACCAGTTCTGGACAGGGCCCAGAGACCCAGTACTTC
>TRBV29-1|TRBJ1-1|NA|NA
CSVETQGGETEAFF
TGCAGCGTTGAGACTCAGGGCGGGGAAACTGAAGCTTTCTTT
>TRBV28|TRBJ2-1|NA|NA
CASSPIGTSSYNEQFF
TGTGCCAGCAGTCCCATCGGGACCTCAAGCTACAATGAGCAGTTCTTC
>TRBV6-6|TRBJ1-5|NA|NA
CASSYRPGGQPQHF
TGTGCCAGCAGTTACCGCCCAGGAGGGCAGCCCCAGCATTTT
>TRBV10-3|TRBJ2-1|NA|NA
CAISESMGEQFF
TGTGCCATCAGTGAGTCGATGGGGGAGCAGTTCTTC
>TRBV11-2|TRBJ2-1|TRBD2|NA
CASSRTSGGSSYNEQFF
TGTGCCAGCAGCCGTACTAGCGGAGGAAGCTCCTACAATGAGCAGTTCTTC
>TRBV19|TRBJ1-4|TRBD1|NA
CASSRVRGFATNEKLFF
TGTGCCAGTAGTAGAGTCAGGGGGTTCGCAACTAATGAAAAACTGTTTTTT
>TRBV2|TRBJ2-1|NA|NA
CASSDYGGPYNEQFF
TGTGCCAGCAGTGACTACGGGGGGCCCTACAATGAGCAGTTCTTC
>TRBV29-1|TRBJ2-6|NA|NA
CSVDGRGAGANVLTF
TGCAGCGTTGATGGCCGAGGGGCTGGGGCCAACGTCCTGACTTTC
>TRBV5-4|TRBJ2-3|NA|NA
CASSPPGLNPDTQYF
TGTGCCAGCAGCCCGCCGGGGCTGAACCCAGATACGCAGTATTTT
>TRBV19|TRBJ1-4|NA|NA
CASSRRTGNEKLFF
TGTGCCAGTAGTCGCCGTACAGGAAATGAAAAACTGTTTTTT
>TRBV30|TRBJ1-3|NA|NA
CAWLPLGNTIYF
TGTGCCTGGTTGCCCCTCGGAAACACCATATATTTT
>TRBV5-4|TRBJ2-7|TRBD2|NA
CASSPGLAGGDSYEQYF
TGTGCCAGCAGCCCGGGACTAGCGGGAGGGGACTCCTACGAGCAGTACTTC
>TRBV5-1|TRBJ2-7|NA|NA
CASSLPGAGDEQYF
TGCGCCAGCAGCTTACCGGGGGCGGGGGACGAGCAGTACTTC
>TRBV20-1|TRBJ1-2|NA|once
CSASPGISYGYTF
TGCAGTGCTAGTCCGGGGATCAGCTATGGCTACACCTTC
>TRBV28|TRBJ2-6|TRBD1|NA
CASRGQGAVGLGAGANVLTF
TGTGCCAGCAGGGGACAGGGGGCTGTTGGACTAGGGGCTGGGGCCAACGTCCTGACTTTC
>TRBV5-1|TRBJ1-1|NA|NA
CASSLQTGGSGTEAFF
TGCGCCAGCAGCTTGCAGACAGGAGGCTCGGGGACTGAAGCTTTCTTT
>TRBV5-1|TRBJ2-5|NA|once
CASSFGLQETQYF
TGCGCCAGCAGCTTCGGGTTACAAGAGACCCAGTACTTC
>TRBV7-2|TRBJ1-5|NA|NA
CASSLESVWSNQPQHF
TGTGCCAGCAGCCTAGAATCAGTGTGGAGTAATCAGCCCCAGCATTTT
>TRBV11-2|TRBJ1-1|NA|NA
CASSLDPPAIAFF
TGTGCCAGCAGCTTAGATCCGCCGGCCATAGCTTTCTTT
>TRBV19|TRBJ1-1|NA|NA
CASSSQGNTEAFF
TGTGCCAGTAGTAGTCAGGGGAACACTGAAGCTTTCTTT
>TRBV5-4|TRBJ2-3|NA|NA
CASSLGGDTQYF
TGTGCCAGCAGCTTGGGAGGAGATACGCAGTATTTT
>TRBV28|TRBJ2-7|TRBD2|NA
CASSSGTSGIGYSSAPANSYEQYF
TGTGCCAGCAGTTCCGGGACTAGCGGGATAGGGTACTCTTCGGCTCCAGCAAACTCCTACGAGCAGTACTTC
>TRBV2|TRBJ2-3|TRBD2|NA
CASSARLAGADTQYF
TGTGCCAGCAGTGCTCGACTAGCGGGAGCAGATACGCAGTATTTT